This T cell receptor (beta chain) was identified during a study of T cell repertoires in cytomegalovirus infection. Study overall: Indicated by public TCR beta signatures were CMV infection and matching HLA type.

This clonotype came up many times. Its antigen is currently unknown. Trimming removed 2 bases from V and 0 bases from J, with 10 bases in between. The CDR3 runs 15 residues. Germline CDR1 reads SGHVS; CDR2 reads FQNEAQ. Using its own MiXCR run on the reads, TCRdb lists one record per CDR3 protein. This table has 650,000 to 850,000 distinct CDR3 sequences, 25% to 35% appearing once. The chain carries TRBV7-8 and TRBJ1-2, with D possibly being TRBD1 (6 bases). The receptor comes from a human donor in good health (CMV status not recorded). Some clones in this sample may be carry-over from other donors' samples. This sample comprised cultured CD8+ T cells from PBMCs, obtained from culture after CMV antigen stimulation. Written as DNA, the CDR3 is TGTGCCAGCAGCTTACGGGACATCTCTAACTATGGCTACACCTTC. As protein: CASSLRDISNYGYTF.